This T cell receptor (beta chain) was identified in a study of blood T cells in healthy people across ages. The germline gives CDR1 ENHRY, CDR2 SYGVKD. Trimming took 2 bases from V and 0 from J, leaving 10 bases between them. CDR3 length: 15 residues. For the second PCR, which ran for roughly 6 to 12 cycles, a sample-barcoded 5' primer and a J-beta primer mix were used. Using its own MiXCR run on the 5' RACE reads, TCRdb lists one record per CDR3 protein. The sample yields hundreds of thousands of distinct CDR3 sequences, just over 55% seen once. Worth noting for this clonotype: Its antigen is unknown.

Overall study findings and caveats: Per million T cells, TCR beta diversity dropped roughly linearly as age increased.

Isolation per sample recovered at least 7 million PBMCs. Extractions gave at least 6 micrograms of total RNA per sample. The sequence derives from a man aged 35-49 years in good health. Sequences were obtained from blood. The chain links TRBV10-3 to TRBJ2-5; TRBD2 is a possible D gene (5 bases). CDR3 nucleotide sequence: TGTGCCATCAGTGAGCACGGGGTGGACCAAGAGACCCAGTACTTC. Translating it yields CAISEHGVDQETQYF.